The source of this TCR beta chain is a study of cytomegalovirus exposure and HLA in healthy donors. Study background: Of all 398 donors who were genotyped, around 79% belonged to the Caucasian-associated ancestry cluster.

PCR was performed using 60 Vbeta and 13 Jbeta primers. TCRdb's copy holds only in-frame clones and misses some; the assay was immunoSEQ multiplex PCR. In the table there are roughly 250,000 clones, roughly 80% of which are singletons. The sample holds a few counts of this clone. Its antigen is not known. Overall study findings and caveats: Sequencing likely caused a cluster of highly shared sequence variants. Among donors in an Asian-associated ancestry cluster, a later analysis reportedly found fewer N-insertions than the roughly 610-donor mean. Later work associated around 18,000 TCR beta sequences with HLA alleles at 0.05 false discovery rate.

The germline gives CDR1 MNHEY, CDR2 SMNVEV (reference sequence). The CDR3 runs 15 residues. Sequenced input: PBMCs. The chain recombines TRBV27 with TRBJ2-5, with 9 bases fitting TRBD1. The closer fit of TRBJ2-7 to the DNA end suggests the J call may be wrong. The sequence derives from a girl aged 2-10 years in good health and CMV-seronegative. CDR3 in DNA: TGTGCCAGCAGTTCACCCCGGGACAGGGTTTACGAGCAGTACTTC. It codes for CASSSPRDRVYEQYF.